This T cell receptor beta chain was identified in a study of blood T cell repertoires in COVID-19. Study in general: The United States, Italy and Spain were the sources of the acute and convalescent COVID-19 samples. Sources were T cells, B-cell-depleted T cells, or PBMCs; the material itself was cDNA or gDNA.

Among Cohort 3 donors, those recovered had two negative PCRs, clearance, or symptom resolution. Authors' analysis steps: Quantification of nucleated cells was approximated via reference gene primer amplification. Profiled with immunoSEQ multiplex PCR; TCRdb holds only in-frame clones, not every one. From that table come the V and J calls and clone size; the DNA was used to work out D and trimming. The repertoire holds hundreds of thousands of clones, with over 75% as singletons. The CDR3 is 14 amino acids. With 5 bases clipped from V and 0 bases from J, the junction kept 3 bases outside the gene matches. CDR1 is MDHEN, CDR2 SYDVKM, per germline.

The clonotype comes from a man aged 30 to 45 who had recovered from COVID-19. Sequencing was done on a sample of PBMCs or T cells enriched from blood (not recorded which). The genes are TRBV28 and TRBJ1-2; TRBD1 agrees at 7 bases. This chain's CDR3 is CASSQGGANYGYTF. DNA of the CDR3: TGTGCCAGCAGTCAGGGGGGAGCTAACTATGGCTACACCTTC.